A selection of T cell receptor beta chains follows, all from one sample in a study of cytomegalovirus exposure and HLA in healthy donors. The table came from immunoSEQ multiplex PCR; TCRdb's copy has only in-frame clones and leaves some out. This repertoire shows more than 55,000 clones, approximately 96% found once; its top ten account for just over 0.9%. The sequencing input was PBMCs. The receptors here all came from a man in his late teens or twenties in good health and CMV-seronegative. Each CDR3 is given with its conserved first and last residue. D genes are given only for firm matches. Clone size is given for some rows only: seen once, a few or many times, or a class if the clone is expanded.

j_call clone_size v_call d_call cdr3_nt cdr3_aa
TRBJ2-1 - TRBV6-1 TRBD1 TGTGCCAGCAGTGAAGCTATCGCGCTACAGGGGGCCAACAATGAGCAGTTCTTC CASSEAIALQGANNEQFF
TRBJ2-2 - TRBV10-2 TRBD2 TGCGCCAGCTTTGGGCGGGAGATCACCGGGGAGCTGTTTTTT CASFGREITGELFF
TRBJ2-1 - TRBV7-9 TRBD2 TGTGCCAGCAGCCCGATGCCACTAGCGGGAGTGTATAATGAGCAGTTCTTC CASSPMPLAGVYNEQFF
TRBJ2-3 - TRBV7-9 - TGTGCCAGCAGCCCGAGTCAGGCCGCAGATACGCAGTATTTT CASSPSQAADTQYF
TRBJ2-1 - TRBV6-6 TRBD2 TGTGCCAGCACCCCTAGCGGGAGGGACCTGATCAATGAGCAGTTCTTC CASTPSGRDLINEQFF
TRBJ2-5 - TRBV7-8 TRBD2 TGTGCCAGCAGCACCGGGACTAGCGGGAGCGCGTACCAAGAGACCCAGTACTTC CASSTGTSGSAYQETQYF
TRBJ2-7 - TRBV2 - TGTGCCAGCAGTGGGACAGGAGGGGAGCAGTACTTC CASSGTGGEQYF
TRBJ2-1 - TRBV7-2 - TGTGCCAGCAGCAAAGGGACACAGAATGAGCAGTTCTTC CASSKGTQNEQFF
TRBJ2-5 once TRBV27 TRBD1 TGTGCCAGCAGTTTATCGGGGACAGGTGGGACCCAGTACTTC CASSLSGTGGTQYF
TRBJ2-5 - TRBV5-1 - TGCGCCAGCAGCTACAACCAAGAGACCCAGTACTTC CASSYNQETQYF
TRBJ1-1 - TRBV2 TRBD1 TGTGCCAGCAGGAAACAGGGGGCTGACACTGAAGCTTTCTTT CASRKQGADTEAFF
TRBJ2-3 - TRBV30 - TGTGCCTGGAGTGTACAGAGCACAGATACGCAGTATTTT CAWSVQSTDTQYF
TRBJ2-7 few TRBV19 TRBD1 TGTGCCAGTAGGACAGGGTGGGGAGAGCAGTACTTC CASRTGWGEQYF
TRBJ1-5 - TRBV28 - TGTGCCAGCACCATATTAGGGGTCGGTAATCAGCCCCAGCATTTT CASTILGVGNQPQHF
TRBJ2-1 - TRBV5-6 - TGTGCCAGCAGTACGGGCTCCTACAATGAGCAGTTCTTC CASSTGSYNEQFF
TRBJ2-5 - TRBV27 TRBD2 TGTGCCAGCAGTCCGATCTCCACTAGCGGGAGATTCTTTTCGACCAAAGAGACCCAGTACTTC CASSPISTSGRFFSTKETQYF
TRBJ2-5 few TRBV5-6 TRBD2 TGTGCCAGCAGCTCCTTAGCGGGACAAGAGACCCAGTACTTC CASSSLAGQETQYF
TRBJ2-1 - TRBV27 TRBD2 TGTGCCAGCAGGACCCGATTAGCGGGAAAAAGCTACAATGAGCAGTTCTTC CASRTRLAGKSYNEQFF
TRBJ1-1 few TRBV6-1 - TGTGCCGGAGAATTCACAATGAACACTGAAGCTTTCTTT CAGEFTMNTEAFF
TRBJ2-7 - TRBV7-9 TRBD1 TGTGCCAGCAGCTCGGCAGGACAGGGGGCCTGGGAGCAGTACTTC CASSSAGQGAWEQYF
TRBJ2-7 few TRBV29-1 TRBD1 TGCAGCGTGGGGGACAGGGAGCCCTACGAGCAGTACTTC CSVGDREPYEQYF
TRBJ2-3 - TRBV7-2 TRBD1 TGTGCCAGCAGCTTACTACGACAGGGTGGAGATACGCAGTATTTT CASSLLRQGGDTQYF
TRBJ2-5 - TRBV9 TRBD2 TGTGCCAGCAGCGTAGCGGGGGGGGAGACCCAGTACTTC CASSVAGGETQYF
TRBJ2-7 - TRBV2 TRBD1 TGTGCCAGCGATTACCGACAGGGGTACGAGCAGTACTTC CASDYRQGYEQYF
TRBJ2-3 - TRBV19 TRBD1 TGTGCCGTAGGGGGCAGCGGTTACACAGATACGCAGTATTTT CAVGGSGYTDTQYF
TRBJ2-4 - TRBV11-2 TRBD1 TGTGCCAGCAGCTTAGGGGCAGGGGGTCGGAACATTCAGTACTTC CASSLGAGGRNIQYF
TRBJ2-7 - TRBV7-8 TRBD1 TGTGCCAGCAGCTTGGTGGGACAGGGATACTCCTACGAGCAGTACTTC CASSLVGQGYSYEQYF
TRBJ2-6 - TRBV7-8 - TGTGCCAGCAGACTTTTGTCTGGGGCCAACGTCCTGACTTTC CASRLLSGANVLTF